Below are 30 T cell receptor beta chains sequenced from a single sample in a study of multiple sclerosis patients with progressive multifocal leukoencephalopathy. Measured with immunoSEQ multiplex PCR; TCRdb has only the in-frame clones, and not every one. Of some 27,000 clones detected, 90% appear once; the ten largest clones hold approximately 1.3%. Noted time point: roughly 13 months of natalizumab therapy. Sequenced here: PBMCs, sampled from a patient treated with natalizumab. The receptor set was obtained from a human donor with multiple sclerosis.

The chain recombines TRBV29-1 with TRBJ1-5, with D possibly being TRBD1 (6 bases). CDR1 and CDR2 (germline): SQVTM, ANQGSEA. This CDR3 spans 13 amino acids. The V and J ends lost 6 bases and 4 bases respectively, with 13 bases between them. CDR3: CSVLRGSNQPQHF. In DNA form, the CDR3 reads TGCAGCGTCCTCAGGGGCTCTAATCAGCCCCAGCATTTT.

This chain links TRBV2 with TRBJ1-2, with D unresolved. V dropped 1 base and J dropped 5 bases, with 11 bases sitting between them. Germline V gives CDR1 SNHLY, CDR2 FYNNEI. The CDR3 totals 14 residues. CDR3 region: CASSEGLPGYGYTF. In DNA, the CDR3 is TGTGCCAGCAGTGAAGGGCTGCCGGGGTATGGCTACACCTTC.

A note on this clone: The sample carries other DNA sequences with the same CDR3. The chain employs TRBV7-8 and TRBJ1-2; 7 nucleotides agree with TRBD1. The CDR3 is made up of 15 amino acids. Per the germline V gene, CDR1 is SGHVS and CDR2 is FQNEAQ. The V and J ends lost 1 base and 6 bases, in that order; junction bases with no gene match: 8. The CDR3 DNA reads TGTGCCAGCAGCTTAGAGGGGCCAGGGGGGGATGGCTACACCTTC. Its translation: CASSLEGPGGDGYTF.

This chain joins TRBV5-8 and TRBJ1-6; no firm D call. Per germline, CDR1 SGHTS and CDR2 YDEGEE. The CDR3 has 15 amino acids. Trimming shortened V by 2 bases and J by 5 bases, and 11 bases separated the two germline ends. CDR3 sequence (DNA): TGTGCCAGCAGCTTCCTTTTGGGTAATAATTCACCCCTCCACTTT. This encodes CASSFLLGNNSPLHF. The entire variable domain, with the rest obtained from reference TRBV5-8 and TRBJ1-6, is as follows: EAGVTQSPTHLIKTRGQQATLRCSPISGHTSVYWYQQALGLGLQFLLWYDEGEERNRGNFPPRFSGRQFPNYSSELNVNALELEDSALYLCASSFLLGNNSPLHFGNGTRLTVT.

There are a few counts of this clone. V and J are TRBV5-8 and TRBJ1-2, with D tentatively TRBD1 (6 bases). Germline V gene data show CDR1 as SGHTS and CDR2 as YDEGEE. The V and J ends lost 7 bases and 7 bases respectively, with 17 bases between them. The CDR3 covers 13 residues. CDR3 nucleotide sequence: TGTGCCAGCCGTCCAATATTAGGGGGTGGCTACACCTTC. Amino acid sequence: CASRPILGGGYTF.

The chain is built from TRBV27 and TRBJ2-5, with 9 bases that match TRBD2. The J call may be in error: the DNA end matches TRBJ2-7 better. The length of the CDR3 is 12 residues. Germline CDR1 is MNHEY and CDR2 is SMNVEV (reference sequence). CDR3 DNA sequence: TGTGCCAGCAGCGGTAGCGGGGGCGAGCAGTACTTC. The encoded protein is CASSGSGGEQYF.

The CDR3, as DNA: TGTGCCAGCAGCAAATTCCGGGACATTAGCAATCAGCCCCAGCATTTT. Translation: CASSKFRDISNQPQHF. The V gene is TRBV21-1, the J gene TRBJ1-5; the table calls TRBD1, which could not be checked here. TRBV21-1 is a pseudogene. The CDR3 is 16 amino acids.

The chain joins TRBV6-1 to TRBJ2-7; D unclear. Trimming took 4 bases from V and 5 from J, leaving 15 bases between them. The CDR3 sequence is 14 residues long. CDR1 and CDR2 (germline): MNHNS, SASEGT. Here the CDR3 DNA reads TGTGCCAGCAGTGTTAACTTCTTGGGCGACGAGCAGTACTTC. Translation: CASSVNFLGDEQYF.

The gene calls are TRBV7-2 and TRBJ2-5; 15 bases line up with TRBD2. From germline, CDR1 is SGHTA and CDR2 FQGNSA. Trimming took 5 bases from V and 7 from J; bases not matched to a gene: 8. The CDR3 length is 16 residues. The CDR3: CASSPGTSGGTMTQYF. The CDR3 DNA reads as TGTGCCAGCAGCCCCGGGACTAGCGGGGGGACAATGACCCAGTACTTC.

The V call is TRBV28, the J call TRBJ1-2, with 8 bases identical to TRBD1. This CDR3 is built from 15 residues. Losses at the gene ends were 3 bases for V and 7 bases for J; bases not matched to a gene: 10. Germline CDR1 and CDR2: MDHEN and SYDVKM. CDR3 coding DNA: TGTGCCAGCAGTTTTTCAGCAGGGGGCGTGGGTGGCTACACCTTC. Protein: CASSFSAGGVGGYTF.

As regards this clone: The sample has other DNA sequences that encode this CDR3 too. The rearrangement uses TRBV5-1 and TRBJ2-2; D might be TRBD1 (5 bases). The CDR3 is 17 amino acids. CDR1 SGHRS and CDR2 YFSETQ come from the germline V gene. V was shortened by 0 bases and J by 0 bases, with 12 bases between the two germline ends. The DNA of the CDR3 is TGCGCCAGCAGCTTGGGTCAGGGTCTCGCGAACACCGGGGAGCTGTTTTTT. Its protein is CASSLGQGLANTGELFF.

The genes are TRBV4-1 and TRBJ2-7; D unresolved. This CDR3 is built from 16 residues. The germline gives CDR1 MGHRA, CDR2 YSYEKL. The V and J ends lost 8 bases and 2 bases respectively, with 22 bases between them. CDR3 nucleotides: TGCGCCAGCTACCCACTTTCCTTTTCAACGCCCTACGAGCAGTACTTC. Protein product: CASYPLSFSTPYEQYF.

This sequence joins TRBV6-1 and TRBJ1-2, with D possibly matching TRBD1 (5 bases). Germline CDR1 is MNHNS and CDR2 is SASEGT. Trimming shortened V by 1 base and J by 3 bases, and 12 bases separated the two germline ends. CDR3 length: 15 amino acids. The CDR3 bases are TGTGCCAGCAGTGAAGTTAGGGGACTAGACTATGGCTACACCTTC. It codes for CASSEVRGLDYGYTF.

The J gene is TRBJ1-2, the V gene TRBV6-6; D is possibly TRBD1 (5 bases). The CDR3 is 14 residues long. The V gene lost 5 bases and the J gene lost 8 bases, with 18 bases spanning the gap. The V gene's germline CDR1 is MNHNY and CDR2 SVGAGI (reference sequence). The CDR3 nucleotides read TGTGCCAGCAGTACCACTAAAGGACGGGGCGGCTACACCTTC. Its translation: CASSTTKGRGGYTF.

The V gene is TRBV5-8, the J gene TRBJ1-1; the D gene is possibly TRBD1 (5 bases). The germline V gene encodes CDR1 SGHTS and CDR2 YDEGEE. This CDR3 is built from 13 residues. V dropped 4 bases and J dropped 0 bases, with 7 bases sitting between them. CDR3 sequence reads: CASSLTVNTEAFF. DNA for the CDR3: TGTGCCAGCAGCCTGACAGTGAACACTGAAGCTTTCTTT.

This chain connects TRBV7-9 to TRBJ1-1, with a tentative D call TRBD1 (5 bases). Germline V gene lookup returns CDR1 SEHNR and CDR2 FQNEAQ (reference sequence). The CDR3 is made up of 14 amino acids. With 5 bases removed from V and 8 bases from J, the gap between germline ends came to 18 bases. Here the CDR3 reads CASSPPNRDFEAFF. For the CDR3, the DNA is TGTGCCAGCAGCCCCCCTAACCGGGACTTCGAAGCTTTCTTT.

The chain has TRBV7-9 and TRBJ1-1; D not certain. This CDR3 spans 14 amino acids. The V gene's germline CDR1 is SEHNR and CDR2 FQNEAQ (reference sequence). The V end was cut by 2 bases, the J end by 1 base, with 8 bases between. CDR3 nucleotides: TGTGCCAGCAGCTTATTTGGAGAGAACACTGAAGCTTTCTTT. Its protein is CASSLFGENTEAFF.

The chain couples TRBV18 to TRBJ2-7; D not resolved. Germline values: CDR1 KGHSH, CDR2 LQKENI. CDR3 length: 13 amino acids. V lost 2 bases to trimming and J lost 9 bases, with 14 bases between them. The CDR3 here is CASSPAAVNVQYF. The CDR3 region has the DNA TGTGCCAGCTCACCAGCGGCAGTTAATGTGCAGTACTTC.

V usage is TRBV7-9 and J usage is TRBJ1-5; 10 nucleotides agree with TRBD1. CDR3 length equals 15 residues. Germline V lookup: CDR1 SEHNR, CDR2 FQNEAQ (reference sequence). The trim removed 1 base at V and 3 bases at J, leaving 0 bases unmatched. In nucleotides, the CDR3 is TGTGCCAGCAGCTTAGGACAGGGGGCCAATCAGCCCCAGCATTTT. Translating gives CASSLGQGANQPQHF. Full variable domain (rest looked up from reference TRBV7-9 and TRBJ1-5): DTGVSQNPRHKITKRGQNVTFRCDPISEHNRLYWYRQTLGQGPEFLTYFQNEAQLEKSRLLSDRFSAERPKGSFSTLEIQRTEQGDSAMYLCASSLGQGANQPQHFGDGTRLSIL.

V and J are TRBV19 and TRBJ2-5; TRBD2 matches at 11 bases. CDR3 length: 16 amino acids. Germline CDR1 and CDR2: LNHDA and SQIVND (reference sequence). V gave up 4 bases and J gave up 6 bases; unmatched junction bases: 10. Here the CDR3 DNA reads TGTGCCAGTAGTACTCCCATTAGCGGGGGGGCGAAGACCCAGTACTTC. Amino acid sequence: CASSTPISGGAKTQYF.

The chain uses TRBV10-3 and TRBJ1-5, with D unresolved. V lost 7 bases, J lost 0 bases, and 13 bases lay in between. From germline, CDR1 is ENHRY and CDR2 SYGVKD. The CDR3 is made up of 15 amino acids. For the CDR3, the DNA is TGTGCCATCACGGAAATGTCAGATAGCAATCAGCCCCAGCATTTT. The encoded protein is CAITEMSDSNQPQHF.

The chain uses TRBV7-9 and TRBJ1-3; no clear D. Per the germline V gene, CDR1 is SEHNR and CDR2 is FQNEAQ (reference sequence). The CDR3 loop spans 16 amino acids. The ends were cut back, 0 bases at V and 0 bases at J, with 9 bases in the middle. This CDR3 reads CASSLAQTYSGNTIYF. CDR3 DNA: TGTGCCAGCAGCTTAGCCCAGACTTACTCTGGAAACACCATATATTTT.

V and J are TRBV25-1 and TRBJ2-3; D ambiguous. The length of the CDR3 is 13 residues. The germline V gene encodes CDR1 MGHDK and CDR2 SYGVNS. Trimming stripped 3 bases from V and 2 bases from J, with 6 bases between. CDR3 nucleotides: TGTGCCAGCAGTGATCAATTCACAGATACGCAGTATTTT. It specifies CASSDQFTDTQYF.

This chain connects TRBV6-1 to TRBJ2-7, with D perhaps matching TRBD1 (6 bases). This CDR3 is 13 amino acids long. Germline CDR1 and CDR2: MNHNS and SASEGT. V gave up 6 bases and J gave up 2 bases, with 11 bases separating them. This CDR3 reads CASRSGHPYEQYF. DNA for the CDR3: TGTGCCAGCAGGTCGGGACATCCCTACGAGCAGTACTTC.

This chain connects TRBV6-6 to TRBJ1-5, with D unresolved. V was clipped by 0 bases and J by 6 bases, with 9 bases between them. CDR1 is MNHNY, CDR2 SVGAGI, per germline (reference sequence). The CDR3 covers 14 residues. For the CDR3, the DNA is TGTGCCAGCAGTTACTCGGGCGAAACTCAGCCCCAGCATTTT. Translating gives CASSYSGETQPQHF.

V usage is TRBV15 and J usage is TRBJ2-6; D not resolved. V was pared by 4 bases and J by 0 bases, with 4 bases between. The CDR3 totals 14 residues. Germline V gene data show CDR1 as LNHNV and CDR2 as YYDKDF (reference sequence). The CDR3 reads CATSTLSGANVLTF. DNA for the CDR3: TGTGCCACCAGCACCCTCTCTGGGGCCAACGTCCTGACTTTC. The full variable domain, its missing parts supplied by reference TRBV15 and TRBJ2-6, is DAMVIQNPRYQVTQFGKPVTLSCSQTLNHNVMYWYQQKSSQAPKLLFHYYDKDFNNEADTPDNFQSRRPNTSFCFLDIRSPGLGDTAMYLCATSTLSGANVLTFGAGSRLTVL.

This clone was detected once. V gene TRBV2 combines with J gene TRBJ2-5, with D hard to call. The V gene lost 6 bases and the J gene lost 4 bases, with 6 bases spanning the gap. Looked up from germline, CDR1 is SNHLY and CDR2 is FYNNEI. The CDR3 contains 11 residues. CDR3 region: CASRIGETQYF. CDR3 DNA: TGTGCCAGCAGGATAGGAGAGACCCAGTACTTC.

This chain uses TRBV19 with TRBJ1-1, with D uncertain. The CDR3 is made up of 13 amino acids. Trimming pared 1 base from V and 1 base from J, leaving 4 bases between. Per the germline V gene, CDR1 is LNHDA and CDR2 is SQIVND (reference sequence). The CDR3 loop is CASSIGWNTEAFF. In DNA, the CDR3 is TGTGCCAGTAGTATAGGCTGGAACACTGAAGCTTTCTTT.

V is TRBV7-2 and J is TRBJ1-6, with D maybe TRBD1 (5 bases). With 1 base removed from V and 4 bases from J, the gap between germline ends came to 11 bases. This CDR3 has 16 residues. CDR1 and CDR2 (germline): SGHTA, FQGNSA. CDR3 nucleotides: TGTGCCAGCAGCTTAGAGTCCGGACATTATAATTCACCCCTCCACTTT. Protein product: CASSLESGHYNSPLHF.

Concerning this clone: At one end, the junction sequence differs from germline, possibly due to a read error. The chain has TRBV7-9 and TRBJ2-2, with TRBD1 as a possible D gene (5 bases). The CDR3 is 15 residues long. Germline CDR1 reads SEHNR; CDR2 reads FQNEAQ (reference sequence). CDR3 sequence (DNA): TGTGTCAGCAGCTTAGGGGCGGTGAACACCGGGGAGCTGTTTTTT. Translation gives CVSSLGAVNTGELFF. The full variable domain, in which reference TRBV7-9 and TRBJ2-2 provide the parts outside the CDR3, is DTGVSQNPRHKITKRGQNVTFRCDPISEHNRLYWYRQTLGQGPEFLTYFQNEAQLEKSRLLSDRFSAERPKGSFSTLEIQRTEQGDSAMYLCVSSLGAVNTGELFFGEGSRLTVL.